The 15 T cell receptor beta chains below come from one sample, sequenced in a study of shared clonotypes between healthy human individuals. TCRdb keeps only in-frame clones here, not all; method: immunoSEQ multiplex PCR. The sample contains about 480,000 clones, 70% to 80% of which appear only once. The sequenced sample consisted of PBMCs. The receptors here all came from a woman aged 40 to 49 in good health. Some clones in this sample may be carry-over from other donors' samples.

The chain carries TRBV4-2 and TRBJ2-1; 9 bases fit TRBD2. The CDR3 is 16 residues long. Germline CDR1 reads LGHNA; CDR2 reads YNFKEQ. Trimming removed 1 base from V and 10 bases from J; junction bases left unmatched: 11. The DNA for the CDR3 is TGTGCCAGCAGCCAAGGTTCTGCGGGAGGGCACCAGGAGCAGTTCTTC. It yields the protein CASSQGSAGGHQEQFF.

The chain is built from TRBV5-4 and TRBJ2-5; 9 bases map to TRBD2. Germline V lookup: CDR1 SGHNT, CDR2 YYREEE (reference sequence). There are 16 residues in the CDR3. The V gene end was trimmed by 1 base and the J gene end by 5 bases; junction bases not matched to a gene: 9. The CDR3 DNA reads as TGTGCCAGCAGCTTGAGACTAGCGGCCCCCCGTGAGACCCAGTACTTC. Amino acid sequence: CASSLRLAAPRETQYF.

This sequence joins TRBV29-1 and TRBJ2-7; 9 bases match TRBD1. The CDR3 has 12 amino acids. CDR1 is SQVTM, CDR2 ANQGSEA, per germline. After removal of 3 bases from V and 3 bases from J, the junction contained 0 bases not matched to a gene. The CDR3 nucleotides are TGCAGCGTTGAGGACAGGGGCTACGAGCAGTACTTC. As protein: CSVEDRGYEQYF.

V is TRBV19 and J is TRBJ2-1, with TRBD1 matching 8 bases. The trim removed 7 bases at V and 8 bases at J, leaving 1 base unmatched. This CDR3 contains 11 residues. From germline, CDR1 is LNHDA and CDR2 SQIVND (reference sequence). The CDR3 DNA sequence: TGTGCCAGTACAGGGGGCTATGAGCAGTTCTTC. Translation gives CASTGGYEQFF. The full variable domain, rest sourced from reference TRBV19 and TRBJ2-1, is DGGITQSPKYLFRKEGQNVTLSCEQNLNHDAMYWYRQDPGQGLRLIYYSQIVNDFQKGDIAEGYSVSREKKESFPLTVTSAQKNPTAFYLCASTGGYEQFFGPGTRLTVL.

J is TRBJ2-7 and V is TRBV28; D perhaps matches TRBD2 (7 bases). The CDR3 is 14 amino acids. V lost 3 bases and J lost 6, with 15 bases in between. Looked up from germline, CDR1 is MDHEN and CDR2 is SYDVKM. The CDR3 reads CASSLSLGGGEQYF. Here the CDR3 DNA reads TGTGCCAGCAGTTTGAGTCTGGGAGGGGGCGAGCAGTACTTC.

The genes are TRBV4-2 and TRBJ2-7; D gene uncertain. In germline, CDR1 is LGHNA, CDR2 YNFKEQ. The length of the CDR3 is 16 residues. Trimming stripped 0 bases from V and 2 bases from J, with 14 bases between. The CDR3 nucleotides are TGTGCCAGCAGCCAAGACCCTAGAGTGGGGACCTACGAGCAGTACTTC. It specifies CASSQDPRVGTYEQYF.

There are many counts of this clone. V and J are TRBV29-1 and TRBJ1-1; 10 bases match TRBD1. Per the germline V gene, CDR1 is SQVTM and CDR2 is ANQGSEA. V lost 6 bases to trimming and J lost 5 bases; unmatched junction nucleotides: 6. The CDR3 is 13 residues long. CDR3 nucleotide sequence: TGCAGCGTCATGCGGGACAGGGGAACTGAAGCTTTCTTT. Translation gives CSVMRDRGTEAFF.

The V gene is TRBV7-2, the J gene TRBJ2-7; 8 bases fit TRBD1. CDR3 length: 15 amino acids. Germline V gene data show CDR1 as SGHTA and CDR2 as FQGNSA. After removal of 5 bases from V and 0 bases from J, the junction contained 6 bases not matched to a gene. In DNA form, the CDR3 reads TGTGCCAGCAGCACCGGACAGGGTGTCTCCTACGAGCAGTACTTC. Protein: CASSTGQGVSYEQYF.

The chain recombines TRBV6-1 with TRBJ2-3; D might be TRBD1 (6 bases). From germline, CDR1 is MNHNS and CDR2 SASEGT. V was cut by 0 bases and J by 0 bases, with 10 bases left in between. The CDR3 sequence is 16 residues long. The CDR3 coding sequence is TGTGCCAGCAGTGAAGCTGGGCAGGGGAGCACAGATACGCAGTATTTT. Residues: CASSEAGQGSTDTQYF.

This clone was seen once. The chain recombines TRBV7-2 with TRBJ2-1; 13 bases fit TRBD2. CDR1 SGHTA and CDR2 FQGNSA come from the germline V gene. The ends lost 0 bases at V and 7 bases at J; junction bases unmatched: 9. This CDR3 comprises 18 residues. The CDR3 is CASSLATPGLAGKNEQFF. CDR3 DNA sequence: TGTGCCAGCAGCTTAGCCACCCCGGGACTAGCGGGAAAGAATGAGCAGTTCTTC.

In its sample, this clone was seen a few times. V usage is TRBV20-1 and J usage is TRBJ1-1; D is unresolved. The V gene lost 4 bases and the J gene lost 2 bases, with 5 bases spanning the gap. This CDR3 has 11 residues. Germline V gene sequence: CDR1 DFQATT, CDR2 SNEGSKA (reference sequence). CDR3 sequence reads: CSATRNTEAFF. The CDR3 DNA reads TGCAGTGCTACCCGTAACACTGAAGCTTTCTTT.

This clone was observed a single time. The chain is built from TRBV7-2 and TRBJ2-7, with D perhaps TRBD2 (5 bases). V gave up 4 bases and J gave up 3 bases, with 16 bases separating them. Germline loops: CDR1 SGHTA, CDR2 FQGNSA. The CDR3 extends over 15 amino acids. This CDR3 is CASSSRGEFLYEQYF. CDR3 nucleotide sequence: TGTGCCAGCAGCTCCCGGGGAGAATTTCTCTACGAGCAGTACTTC.

This clone was counted between two and nine times. V usage is TRBV7-9 and J usage is TRBJ2-1; 7 positions agree with TRBD2. V lost 10 bases to trimming and J lost 6 bases; unmatched junction nucleotides: 9. Looked up from germline, CDR1 is SEHNR and CDR2 is FQNEAQ (reference sequence). The CDR3 length is 13 residues. The CDR3 DNA is TGTGCCACTCACCGGACGGGAGGCAATGAGCAGTTCTTC. Its translation: CATHRTGGNEQFF.

This clone has at least ten counts. This chain joins TRBV9 and TRBJ1-1; D remains unclear. CDR1 is SGDLS, CDR2 YYNGEE, per germline. The CDR3 is 15 residues long. V was cut by 0 bases and J by 1 base, with 10 bases left in between. The CDR3 reads CASSVGPGSNTEAFF. Here the CDR3 DNA reads TGTGCCAGCAGCGTAGGACCGGGATCGAACACTGAAGCTTTCTTT.

This chain uses TRBV15 with TRBJ1-2; 7 bases agree with TRBD1. The V and J ends lost 1 base and 1 base, in that order; junction bases with no gene match: 6. The CDR3 loop spans 16 amino acids. Germline V gene sequence: CDR1 LNHNV, CDR2 YYDKDF (reference sequence). CDR3 DNA: TGTGCCACCAGCAGAGTTTTGACAGGGCTTAACTATGGCTACACCTTC. The encoded protein is CATSRVLTGLNYGYTF.